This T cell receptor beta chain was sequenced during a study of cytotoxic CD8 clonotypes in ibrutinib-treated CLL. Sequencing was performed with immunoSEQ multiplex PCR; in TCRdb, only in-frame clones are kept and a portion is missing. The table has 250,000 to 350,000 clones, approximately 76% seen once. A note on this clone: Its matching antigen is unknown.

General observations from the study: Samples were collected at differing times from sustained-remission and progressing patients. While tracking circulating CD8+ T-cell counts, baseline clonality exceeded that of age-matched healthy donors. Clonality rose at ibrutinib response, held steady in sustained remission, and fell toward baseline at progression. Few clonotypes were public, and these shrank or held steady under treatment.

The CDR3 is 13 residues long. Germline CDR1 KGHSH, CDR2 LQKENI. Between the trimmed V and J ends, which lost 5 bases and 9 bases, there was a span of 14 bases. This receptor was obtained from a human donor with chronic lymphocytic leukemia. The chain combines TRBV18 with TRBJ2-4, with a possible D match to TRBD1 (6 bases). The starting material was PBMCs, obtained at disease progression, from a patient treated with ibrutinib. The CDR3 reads CASSVDRSGIQYF. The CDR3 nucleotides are TGTGCCAGCTCAGTTGACAGGTCCGGCATTCAGTACTTC.